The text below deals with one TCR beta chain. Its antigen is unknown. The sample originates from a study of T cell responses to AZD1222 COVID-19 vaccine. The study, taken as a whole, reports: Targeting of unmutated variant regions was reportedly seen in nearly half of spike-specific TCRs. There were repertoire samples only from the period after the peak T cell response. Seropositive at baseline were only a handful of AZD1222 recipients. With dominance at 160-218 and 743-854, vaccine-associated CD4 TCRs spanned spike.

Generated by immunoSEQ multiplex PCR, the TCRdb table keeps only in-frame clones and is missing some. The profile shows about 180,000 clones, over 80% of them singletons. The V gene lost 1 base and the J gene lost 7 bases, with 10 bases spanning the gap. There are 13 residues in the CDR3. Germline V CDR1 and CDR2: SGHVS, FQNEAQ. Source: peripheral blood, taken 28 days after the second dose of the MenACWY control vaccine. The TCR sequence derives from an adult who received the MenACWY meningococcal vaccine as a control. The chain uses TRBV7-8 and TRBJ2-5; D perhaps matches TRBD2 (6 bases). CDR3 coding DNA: TGTGCCAGCAGCTTAGGGACTATTGGGACCCAGTACTTC. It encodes CASSLGTIGTQYF.